These 2 T cell receptor beta chains were all obtained from the same sample, sequenced in a study of cytomegalovirus exposure and HLA in healthy donors. TCRdb keeps only in-frame clones here, not all; method: immunoSEQ multiplex PCR. The sample lists 120,000 or so clones; around 96% were seen once. Sequencing input: PBMCs. The receptor source for this set is a man between 18 and 35 years old in good health and CMV-seronegative.

This clone appeared once. This CDR3 is CASSSGGTNTEAFF. The DNA of the CDR3 is TGCGCCAGCAGCTCGGGGGGGACGAACACTGAAGCTTTCTTT. This rearrangement joins TRBV5-1 to TRBJ1-1; D is perhaps TRBD1 (5 bases). Trimming took 3 bases from V and 1 from J, leaving 10 bases between them. Germline V lookup: CDR1 SGHRS, CDR2 YFSETQ. The CDR3 is made up of 14 amino acids. Full variable domain (remainder filled in from reference TRBV5-1 and TRBJ1-1): KAGVTQTPRYLIKTRGQQVTLSCSPISGHRSVSWYQQTPGQGLQFLFEYFSETQRNKGNFPGRFSGRQFSNSRSEMNVSTLELGDSALYLCASSSGGTNTEAFFGQGTRLTVV.

V gene TRBV7-9 combines with J gene TRBJ2-1; 10 nucleotides match TRBD2. With 5 bases clipped from V and 4 bases from J, the junction kept 5 bases outside the gene matches. The germline CDR1 and CDR2 sequences are SEHNR and FQNEAQ (reference sequence). The CDR3 extends over 15 amino acids. Here the CDR3 reads CASSPPAGGYNEQFF. The CDR3 nucleotides are TGTGCCAGCAGCCCCCCAGCGGGAGGGTACAATGAGCAGTTCTTC.